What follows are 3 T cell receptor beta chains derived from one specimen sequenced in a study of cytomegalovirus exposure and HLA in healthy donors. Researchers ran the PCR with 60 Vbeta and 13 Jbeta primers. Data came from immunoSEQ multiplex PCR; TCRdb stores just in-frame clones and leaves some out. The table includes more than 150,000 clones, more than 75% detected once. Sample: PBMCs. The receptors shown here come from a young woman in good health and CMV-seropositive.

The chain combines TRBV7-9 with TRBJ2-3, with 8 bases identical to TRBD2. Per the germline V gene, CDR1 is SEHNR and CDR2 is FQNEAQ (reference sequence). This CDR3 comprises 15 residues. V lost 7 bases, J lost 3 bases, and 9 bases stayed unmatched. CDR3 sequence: CASNWRGEFTDTQYF. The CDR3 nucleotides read TGTGCCAGCAACTGGCGGGGGGAGTTTACAGATACGCAGTATTTT. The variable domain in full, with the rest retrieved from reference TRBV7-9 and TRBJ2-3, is DTGVSQNPRHKITKRGQNVTFRCDPISEHNRLYWYRQTLGQGPEFLTYFQNEAQLEKSRLLSDRFSAERPKGSFSTLEIQRTEQGDSAMYLCASNWRGEFTDTQYFGPGTRLTVL.

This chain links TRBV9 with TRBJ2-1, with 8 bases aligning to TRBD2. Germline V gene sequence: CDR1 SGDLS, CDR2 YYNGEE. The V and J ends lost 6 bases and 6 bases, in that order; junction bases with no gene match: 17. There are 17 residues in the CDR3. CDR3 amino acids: CASKPPGRGGLLNEQFF. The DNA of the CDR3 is TGTGCCAGCAAACCCCCCGGGAGGGGGGGCCTCCTCAATGAGCAGTTCTTC.

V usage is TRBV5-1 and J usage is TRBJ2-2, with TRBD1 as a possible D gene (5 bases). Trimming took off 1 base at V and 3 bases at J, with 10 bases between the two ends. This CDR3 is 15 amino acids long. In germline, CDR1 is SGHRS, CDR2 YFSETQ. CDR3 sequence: CASSLSTRDTGELFF. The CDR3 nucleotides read TGCGCCAGCAGCTTGTCAACCAGGGACACCGGGGAGCTGTTTTTT.